The present T cell receptor beta chain was sequenced within a study of beta chain features in type 1 diabetes. This CDR3 has 15 amino acids. Trimming took 0 bases from V and 4 from J; bases not matched to a gene: 4. The germline V gene has CDR1 SGHRS and CDR2 YFSETQ. Since all of the isolated RNA was reverse transcribed, expressed TCRB transcripts were what got sequenced. Libraries were prepared by immunoSEQ multiplex PCR; TCRdb keeps only in-frame clonotypes and omits some of them. The repertoire holds more than 350,000 clones, with approximately 10% as singletons. This clone was counted a single time.

The sequence derives from a woman aged 18-35 years in good health. The rearrangement links TRBV5-1 to TRBJ2-4, with 7 bases fitting TRBD1. The sequencing sample was made of naive CD4+ T cells from blood. The CDR3 is CASSLGQGRKNIQYF. CDR3 DNA sequence: TGCGCCAGCAGCTTGGGACAGGGAAGAAAAAACATTCAGTACTTC. Variable domain in full (rest from reference TRBV5-1 and TRBJ2-4): KAGVTQTPRYLIKTRGQQVTLSCSPISGHRSVSWYQQTPGQGLQFLFEYFSETQRNKGNFPGRFSGRQFSNSRSEMNVSTLELGDSALYLCASSLGQGRKNIQYFGAGTRLSVL.